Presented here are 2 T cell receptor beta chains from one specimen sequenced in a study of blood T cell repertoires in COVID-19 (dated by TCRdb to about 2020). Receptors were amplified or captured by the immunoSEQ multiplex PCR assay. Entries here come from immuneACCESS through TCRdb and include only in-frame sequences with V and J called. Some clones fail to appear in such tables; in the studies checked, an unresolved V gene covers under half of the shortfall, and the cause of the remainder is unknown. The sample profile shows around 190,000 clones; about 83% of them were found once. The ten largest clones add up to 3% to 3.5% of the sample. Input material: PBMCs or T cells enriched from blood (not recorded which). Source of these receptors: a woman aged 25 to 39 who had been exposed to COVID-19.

The CDR3, as DNA: TGTGCCAGCAGTGAATGGGAAGCGGGGCTTGGGCAGCCCCAGCATTTT. Amino acid sequence: CASSEWEAGLGQPQHF. The chain links TRBV6-1 to TRBJ1-5; possible D gene TRBD1, 5 bases. Trimming removed 2 bases at V and 7 bases at J, with 18 bases between. The CDR3 totals 16 residues. Germline lookup yields CDR1 MNHNS and CDR2 SASEGT.

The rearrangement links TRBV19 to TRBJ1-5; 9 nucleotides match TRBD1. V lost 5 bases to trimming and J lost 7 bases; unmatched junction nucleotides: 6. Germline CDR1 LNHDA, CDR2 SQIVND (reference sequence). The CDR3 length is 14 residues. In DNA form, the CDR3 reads TGTGCCAGTAGTCCCCGGACAGGGGAACAGCCCCAGCATTTT. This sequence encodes CASSPRTGEQPQHF.